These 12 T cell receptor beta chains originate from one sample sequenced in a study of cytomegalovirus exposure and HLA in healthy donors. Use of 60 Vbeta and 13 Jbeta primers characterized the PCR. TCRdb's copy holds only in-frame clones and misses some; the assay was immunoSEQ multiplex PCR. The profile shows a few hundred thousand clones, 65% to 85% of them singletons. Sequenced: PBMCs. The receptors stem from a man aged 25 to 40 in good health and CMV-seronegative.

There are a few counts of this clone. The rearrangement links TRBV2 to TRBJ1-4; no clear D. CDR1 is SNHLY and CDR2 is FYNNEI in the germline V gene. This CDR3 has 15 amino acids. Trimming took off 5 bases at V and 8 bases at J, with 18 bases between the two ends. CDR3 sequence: CASSYRTGSGEKLFF. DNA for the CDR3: TGTGCCAGCAGTTATAGAACGGGGAGTGGCGAAAAACTGTTTTTT. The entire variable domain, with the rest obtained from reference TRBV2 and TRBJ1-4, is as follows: EPEVTQTPSHQVTQMGQEVILRCVPISNHLYFYWYRQILGQKVEFLVSFYNNEISEKSEIFDDQFSVERPDGSNFTLKIRSTKLEDSAMYFCASSYRTGSGEKLFFGSGTQLSVL.

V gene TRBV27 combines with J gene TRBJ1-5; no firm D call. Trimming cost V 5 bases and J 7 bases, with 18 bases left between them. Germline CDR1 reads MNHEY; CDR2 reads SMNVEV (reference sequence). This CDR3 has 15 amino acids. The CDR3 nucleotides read TGTGCCAGCAGTCTAGTACCGGGGTTCGAACAGCCCCAGCATTTT. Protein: CASSLVPGFEQPQHF.

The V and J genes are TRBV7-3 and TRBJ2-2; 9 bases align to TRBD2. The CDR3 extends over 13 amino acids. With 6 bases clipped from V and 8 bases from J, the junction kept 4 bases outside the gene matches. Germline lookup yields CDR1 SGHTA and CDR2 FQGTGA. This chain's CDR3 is CASSYSGGGELFF. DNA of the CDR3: TGTGCCAGCAGTTATAGCGGGGGAGGGGAGCTGTTTTTT.

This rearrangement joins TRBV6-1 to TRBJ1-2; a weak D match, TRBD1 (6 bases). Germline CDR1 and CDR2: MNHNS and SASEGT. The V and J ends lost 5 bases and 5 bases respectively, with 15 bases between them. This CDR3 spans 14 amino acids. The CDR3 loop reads CASSLTSQGYGYTF. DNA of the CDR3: TGTGCCAGCAGTTTAACCTCACAGGGTTATGGCTACACCTTC.

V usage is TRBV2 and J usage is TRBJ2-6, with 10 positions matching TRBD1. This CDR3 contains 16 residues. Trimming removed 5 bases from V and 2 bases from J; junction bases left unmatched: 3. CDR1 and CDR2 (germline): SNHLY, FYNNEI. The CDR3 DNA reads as TGTGCCAGCAGTCTGACAGGGGGCGCTGGGGCCAACGTCCTGACTTTC. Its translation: CASSLTGGAGANVLTF.

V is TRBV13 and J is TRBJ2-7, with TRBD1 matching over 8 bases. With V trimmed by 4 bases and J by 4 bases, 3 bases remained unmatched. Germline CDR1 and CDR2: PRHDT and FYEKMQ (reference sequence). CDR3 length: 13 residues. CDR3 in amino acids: CASSSGGGYEQYF. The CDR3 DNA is TGTGCCAGCAGCTCAGGGGGCGGGTACGAGCAGTACTTC.

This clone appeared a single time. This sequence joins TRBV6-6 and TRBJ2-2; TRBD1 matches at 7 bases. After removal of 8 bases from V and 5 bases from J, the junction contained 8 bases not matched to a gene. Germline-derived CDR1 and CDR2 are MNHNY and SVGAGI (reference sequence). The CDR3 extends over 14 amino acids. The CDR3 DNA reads TGTGCCAGCGGCAAACAGGGGTTAACCGGGGAGCTGTTTTTT. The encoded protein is CASGKQGLTGELFF.

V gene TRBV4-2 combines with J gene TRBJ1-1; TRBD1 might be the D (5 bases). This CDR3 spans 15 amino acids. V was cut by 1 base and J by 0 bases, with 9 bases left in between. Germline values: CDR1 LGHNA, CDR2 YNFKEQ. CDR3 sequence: CASSQGGVMNTEAFF. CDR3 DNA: TGTGCCAGCAGCCAAGGGGGGGTAATGAACACTGAAGCTTTCTTT.

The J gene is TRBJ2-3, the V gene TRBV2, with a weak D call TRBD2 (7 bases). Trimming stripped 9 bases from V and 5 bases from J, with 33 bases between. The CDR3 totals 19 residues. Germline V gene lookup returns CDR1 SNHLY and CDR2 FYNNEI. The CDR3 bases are TGTGCCAGTAGGCCAACATCGAGAGGCGGGGGCCCCCTGGGAGATACGCAGTATTTT. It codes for CASRPTSRGGGPLGDTQYF. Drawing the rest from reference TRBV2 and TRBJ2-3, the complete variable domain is EPEVTQTPSHQVTQMGQEVILRCVPISNHLYFYWYRQILGQKVEFLVSFYNNEISEKSEIFDDQFSVERPDGSNFTLKIRSTKLEDSAMYFCASRPTSRGGGPLGDTQYFGPGTRLTVL.

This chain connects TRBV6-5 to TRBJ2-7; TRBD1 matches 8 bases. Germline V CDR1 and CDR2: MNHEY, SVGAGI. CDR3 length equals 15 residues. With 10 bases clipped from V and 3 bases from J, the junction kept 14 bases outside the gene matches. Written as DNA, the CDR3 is TGTGCCACCATGATTGGACAGGGAATGAACTACGAGCAGTACTTC. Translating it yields CATMIGQGMNYEQYF.

In DNA form, the CDR3 reads TGTGCCAGCAGCTTAGAGTACAGGGGTTATCAGCCCCAGCATTTT. It codes for CASSLEYRGYQPQHF. The chain couples TRBV7-2 to TRBJ1-5; TRBD1 agrees at 7 bases. Looked up from germline, CDR1 is SGHTA and CDR2 is FQGNSA. This CDR3 has 15 amino acids. V lost 1 base to trimming and J lost 5 bases; unmatched junction nucleotides: 5.

The CDR3 reads CASSLAARGSEKLFF. For the CDR3, the DNA is TGTGCCAGCAGCTTGGCCGCTAGGGGAAGTGAAAAACTGTTTTTT. This chain uses TRBV5-8 with TRBJ1-4, with D possibly matching TRBD1 (5 bases). The CDR3 is 15 residues long. Germline CDR1 is SGHTS and CDR2 is YDEGEE. The germline V and J ends were trimmed by 0 bases and 7 bases, with 13 bases remaining between them. Full variable domain (missing parts from reference TRBV5-8 and TRBJ1-4): EAGVTQSPTHLIKTRGQQATLRCSPISGHTSVYWYQQALGLGLQFLLWYDEGEERNRGNFPPRFSGRQFPNYSSELNVNALELEDSALYLCASSLAARGSEKLFFGSGTQLSVL.